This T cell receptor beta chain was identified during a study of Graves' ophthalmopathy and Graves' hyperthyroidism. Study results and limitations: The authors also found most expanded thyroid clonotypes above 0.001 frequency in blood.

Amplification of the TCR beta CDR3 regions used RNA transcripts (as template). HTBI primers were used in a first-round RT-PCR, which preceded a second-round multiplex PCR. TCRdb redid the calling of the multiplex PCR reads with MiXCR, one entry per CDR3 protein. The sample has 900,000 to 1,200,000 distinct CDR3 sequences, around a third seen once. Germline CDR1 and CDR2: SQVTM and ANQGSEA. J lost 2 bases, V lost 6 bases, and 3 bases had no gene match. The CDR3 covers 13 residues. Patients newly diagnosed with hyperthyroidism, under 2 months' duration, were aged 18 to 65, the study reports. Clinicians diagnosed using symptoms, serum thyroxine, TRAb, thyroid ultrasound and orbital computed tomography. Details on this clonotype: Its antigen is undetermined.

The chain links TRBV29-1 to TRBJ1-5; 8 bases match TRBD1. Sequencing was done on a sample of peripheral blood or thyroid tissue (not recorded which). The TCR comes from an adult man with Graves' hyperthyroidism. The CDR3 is CSVGQGRNQPQHF. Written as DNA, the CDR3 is TGCAGCGTAGGACAGGGTCGCAATCAGCCCCAGCATTTT. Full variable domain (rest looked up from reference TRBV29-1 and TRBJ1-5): SAVISQKPSRDICQRGTSLTIQCQVDSQVTMMFWYRQQPGQSLTLIATANQGSEATYESGFVIDKFPISRPNLTFSTLTVSNMSPEDSSIYLCSVGQGRNQPQHFGDGTRLSIL.